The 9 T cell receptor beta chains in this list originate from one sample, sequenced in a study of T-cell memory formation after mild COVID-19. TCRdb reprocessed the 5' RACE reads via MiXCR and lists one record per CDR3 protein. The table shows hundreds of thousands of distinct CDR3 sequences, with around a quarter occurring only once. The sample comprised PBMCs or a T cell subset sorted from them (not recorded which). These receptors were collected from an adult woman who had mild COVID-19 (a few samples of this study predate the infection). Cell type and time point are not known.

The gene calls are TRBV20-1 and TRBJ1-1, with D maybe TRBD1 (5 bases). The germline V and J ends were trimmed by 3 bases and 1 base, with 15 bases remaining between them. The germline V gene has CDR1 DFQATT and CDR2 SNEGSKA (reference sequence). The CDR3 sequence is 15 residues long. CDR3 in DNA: TGCAGTGCTAGTTACCTACATGGGGCGAACACTGAAGCTTTCTTT. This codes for CSASYLHGANTEAFF.

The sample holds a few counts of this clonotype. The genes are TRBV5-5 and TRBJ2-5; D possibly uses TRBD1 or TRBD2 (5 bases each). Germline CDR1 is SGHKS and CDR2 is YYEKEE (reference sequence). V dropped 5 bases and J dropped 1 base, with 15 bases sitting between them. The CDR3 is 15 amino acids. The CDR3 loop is CASRPSGTVQETQYF. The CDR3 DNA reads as TGTGCCAGCAGACCGTCCGGGACGGTCCAAGAGACCCAGTACTTC.

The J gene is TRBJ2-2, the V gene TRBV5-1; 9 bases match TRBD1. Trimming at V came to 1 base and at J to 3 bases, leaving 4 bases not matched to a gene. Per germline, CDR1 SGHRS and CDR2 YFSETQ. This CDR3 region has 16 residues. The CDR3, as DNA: TGCGCCAGCAGCTTGCAGACAGGGGGGGACACCGGGGAGCTGTTTTTT. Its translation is CASSLQTGGDTGELFF.

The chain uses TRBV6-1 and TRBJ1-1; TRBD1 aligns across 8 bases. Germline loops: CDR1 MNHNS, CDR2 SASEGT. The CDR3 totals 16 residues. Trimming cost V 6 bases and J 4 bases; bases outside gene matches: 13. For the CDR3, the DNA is TGTGCCAGCAGAAACCCTCTCAACAGGGGGGTCACTGAAGCTTTCTTT. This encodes CASRNPLNRGVTEAFF.

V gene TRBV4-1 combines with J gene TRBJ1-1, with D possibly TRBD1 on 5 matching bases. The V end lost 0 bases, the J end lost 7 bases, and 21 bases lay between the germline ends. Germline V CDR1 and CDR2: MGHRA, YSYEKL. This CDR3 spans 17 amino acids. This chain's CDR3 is CASSQDLPGQVGNEAFF. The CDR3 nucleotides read TGCGCCAGCAGCCAAGATCTACCGGGGCAGGTGGGGAATGAAGCTTTCTTT.

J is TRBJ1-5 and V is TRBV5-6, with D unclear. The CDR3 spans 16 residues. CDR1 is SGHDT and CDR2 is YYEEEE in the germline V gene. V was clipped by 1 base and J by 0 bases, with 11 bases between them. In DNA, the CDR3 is TGTGCCAGCAGCTTGCGATACGTCGGTAGCAATCAGCCCCAGCATTTT. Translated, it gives CASSLRYVGSNQPQHF.

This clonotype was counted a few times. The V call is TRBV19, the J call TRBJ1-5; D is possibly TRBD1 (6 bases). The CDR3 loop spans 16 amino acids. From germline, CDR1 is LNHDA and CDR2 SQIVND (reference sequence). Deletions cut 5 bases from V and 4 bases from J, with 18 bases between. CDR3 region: CASSSSRGFGNQPQHF. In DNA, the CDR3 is TGTGCCAGTAGTTCCTCCAGGGGTTTCGGAAATCAGCCCCAGCATTTT.

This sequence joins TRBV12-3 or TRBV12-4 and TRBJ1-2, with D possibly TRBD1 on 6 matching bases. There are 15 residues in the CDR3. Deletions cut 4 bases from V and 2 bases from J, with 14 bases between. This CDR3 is CASSSKTGGNYGYTF. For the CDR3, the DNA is TGTGCCAGCAGTTCCAAGACAGGAGGGAACTATGGCTACACCTTC.

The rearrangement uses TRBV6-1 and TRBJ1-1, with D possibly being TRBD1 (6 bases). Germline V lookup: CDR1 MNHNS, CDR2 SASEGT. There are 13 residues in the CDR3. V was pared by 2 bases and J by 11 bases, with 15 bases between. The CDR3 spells CASSELQGMRAFF. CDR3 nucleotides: TGTGCCAGCAGTGAACTCCAGGGGATGAGGGCTTTCTTT.